Listed below are T cell receptor beta chains from one sample, sequenced in a study of T-cell memory formation after mild COVID-19. TCRdb reprocessed the 5' RACE reads via MiXCR and lists one record per CDR3 protein. The table lists 560,000 or so distinct CDR3 sequences, 15% to 20% of them singletons. The specimen sequenced was PBMCs or a T cell subset sorted from them (not recorded which). Receptor source: an adult woman who had mild COVID-19 (a few samples of this study predate the infection). Cell type and time point are not known. The CDR3 runs from the conserved cysteine through the conserved F or W. D genes are given only for firm matches. Some rows have no size entry. The others give once, few or many, or a class for an expanded clone.

abundance | d_gene | j_gene | v_gene | CDR3aa | CDR3nt
few | TRBD1 | TRBJ1-2 | TRBV12-3/TRBV12-4 | CASSSGQQFYGYTF | TGTGCCAGCAGCTCGGGACAGCAATTCTATGGCTACACCTTC
. | . | TRBJ2-7 | TRBV3-1 | CASSQDLRQANSYEQYF | TGTGCCAGCAGCCAAGATCTTCGGCAGGCCAATTCCTACGAGCAGTACTTC
. | TRBD2 | TRBJ2-1 | TRBV12-3/TRBV12-4 | CASSLRVQRDAGNEQFF | TGTGCCAGCAGTTTAAGGGTCCAGCGGGACGCGGGGAATGAGCAGTTCTTC
. | TRBD1 | TRBJ2-1 | TRBV12-3/TRBV12-4 | CASSRGTGGNDEQFF | TGTGCCAGCTCTAGGGGGACAGGGGGTAATGATGAGCAGTTCTTC
. | . | TRBJ2-2 | TRBV19 | CASSIRENTGELFF | TGTGCCAGTAGTATCCGGGAAAACACCGGGGAGCTGTTTTTT
. | TRBD1 | TRBJ1-6 | TRBV2 | CASFPGQYNSPLHF | TGTGCCAGCTTCCCGGGACAGTATAATTCACCCCTCCACTTT
many | . | TRBJ2-7 | TRBV27 | CASSLSRGYEQYF | TGTGCCAGCAGTCTTAGCCGGGGTTACGAGCAGTACTTC
. | . | TRBJ1-1 | TRBV9 | CASSAMLNTEAFF | TGTGCCAGCAGCGCCATGCTGAACACTGAAGCTTTCTTT
. | . | TRBJ1-2 | TRBV6-5 | CASRLTVSNYGYTF | TGTGCCAGCAGGCTGACGGTTTCTAACTATGGCTACACCTTC
. | TRBD1 | TRBJ1-5 | TRBV24-1 | CATQGREGAGQPQHF | TGTGCCACCCAAGGGCGGGAGGGGGCCGGTCAGCCCCAGCATTTT
few | . | TRBJ1-2 | TRBV10-3 | CAISGSENNYGYTF | TGTGCCATCAGTGGCTCAGAGAATAACTATGGCTACACCTTC
few | . | TRBJ2-7 | TRBV4-1 | CASSQEGPETYEQYF | TGCGCCAGCAGCCAAGAGGGCCCGGAGACCTACGAGCAGTACTTC
few | TRBD1 | TRBJ2-1 | TRBV7-3 | CASSLHHRGVFYNEQFF | TGTGCCAGCAGCTTACATCACAGGGGGGTTTTCTACAATGAGCAGTTCTTC
. | . | TRBJ2-7 | TRBV6-2/TRBV6-3 | CASSYREGEQYF | TGTGCCAGCAGTTACAGGGAAGGCGAGCAGTACTTC
. | . | TRBJ1-5 | TRBV12-3/TRBV12-4 | CASSSRQDQPQHF | TGTGCCAGCAGTTCTAGGCAAGATCAGCCCCAGCATTTT
. | . | TRBJ1-4 | TRBV3-1 | CASSAWGELFF | TGTGCCAGCAGCGCTTGGGGGGAACTGTTTTTT
. | TRBD1 | TRBJ1-2 | TRBV12-3/TRBV12-4 | CASSTQGAVSGYTF | TGTGCCAGCAGCACTCAGGGGGCGGTGTCTGGCTACACCTTC
few | TRBD2 | TRBJ2-1 | TRBV7-6 | CASSLEPLAGISEQFF | TGTGCCAGCAGCTTAGAACCACTAGCGGGAATCAGTGAGCAGTTCTTC
many | . | TRBJ1-4 | TRBV7-8 | CASSLGGGGNEKLFF | TGTGCCAGCAGCTTAGGAGGGGGGGGTAATGAAAAACTGTTTTTT
few | . | TRBJ1-4 | TRBV24-1 | CATSVGYNEKLFF | TGTGCCACCAGTGTGGGGTATAATGAAAAACTGTTTTTT
few | TRBD1 | TRBJ1-2 | TRBV7-6 | CASSLTFEQGADGYTF | TGTGCCAGCAGCTTAACGTTTGAACAGGGGGCAGATGGCTACACCTTC
. | . | TRBJ2-3 | TRBV7-2 | CASSPLLDTQYF | TGTGCCAGCAGCCCCCTACTAGATACGCAGTATTTT
few | . | TRBJ1-1 | TRBV12-3/TRBV12-4 | CASRGGTPEAFF | TGTGCCAGCAGGGGAGGGACACCCGAAGCTTTCTTT
few | TRBD1 | TRBJ1-5 | TRBV27 | CASSFTRQGNQPQHF | TGTGCCAGCAGTTTTACGAGACAGGGGAATCAGCCCCAGCATTTT
. | . | TRBJ2-7 | TRBV7-9 | CASSHRGVRPYEQYF | TGTGCCAGCAGCCACCGGGGAGTTAGGCCCTACGAGCAGTACTTC
few | . | TRBJ2-6 | TRBV11-2 | CASSSISGLSGANVLTF | TGTGCCAGCAGCTCGATTTCGGGACTCTCTGGGGCCAACGTCCTGACTTTC
few | . | TRBJ2-7 | TRBV6-5 | CASSWAGTYEQYF | TGTGCCAGCAGTTGGGCGGGTACCTACGAGCAGTACTTC
. | . | TRBJ1-5 | TRBV18 | CASSPTDNQPQHF | TGTGCCAGCTCACCTACGGATAATCAGCCCCAGCATTTT
. | TRBD2 | TRBJ2-3 | TRBV27 | CASSFIGLAEFDTQYF | TGTGCCAGCAGTTTCATTGGACTAGCGGAATTTGATACGCAGTATTTT
. | . | TRBJ2-1 | TRBV7-9 | CASTLKSSSYNEQFF | TGTGCCAGCACCCTGAAATCCAGCTCCTACAATGAGCAGTTCTTC
. | . | TRBJ2-2 | TRBV20-1 | CSARDQKGSPNTGELFF | TGCAGTGCTAGAGATCAAAAAGGGAGCCCGAACACCGGGGAGCTGTTTTTT
once | . | TRBJ2-2 | TRBV5-4 | CASRKVAGELFF | TGTGCCAGCAGAAAGGTGGCCGGGGAGCTGTTTTTT
few | . | TRBJ1-5 | TRBV15 | CATSRLEGREPQHF | TGTGCCACCAGCCGACTTGAGGGGAGGGAGCCCCAGCATTTT
few | . | TRBJ2-5 | TRBV3-1 | CASSQPGHIKETQYF | TGTGCCAGCAGCCAACCGGGACACATTAAAGAGACCCAGTACTTC
few | TRBD2 | TRBJ2-1 | TRBV27 | CASSSPYLAGVNEQFF | TGTGCCAGCAGTTCGCCCTATCTAGCGGGGGTGAATGAGCAGTTCTTC
. | . | TRBJ2-7 | TRBV12-3/TRBV12-4 | CASSLALKGVDEQYF | TGTGCCAGCAGTTTAGCGCTAAAGGGGGTAGACGAGCAGTACTTC
. | . | TRBJ2-4 | TRBV7-2 | CASSPRGGFGKNIQYF | TGTGCCAGCAGCCCGAGAGGGGGTTTTGGCAAAAACATTCAGTACTTC
. | TRBD2 | TRBJ2-1 | TRBV7-8 | CASSSQREGNEQFF | TGTGCCAGCAGCTCGCAGCGGGAGGGCAATGAGCAGTTCTTC
. | TRBD2 | TRBJ2-1 | TRBV7-2 | CASRWGGSYYNEQFF | TGTGCCAGCAGATGGGGCGGGAGTTACTACAATGAGCAGTTCTTC
. | . | TRBJ1-1 | TRBV20-1 | CSAKTPGYTEAFF | TGCAGTGCCAAAACCCCGGGTTACACTGAAGCTTTCTTT
. | . | TRBJ1-1 | TRBV24-1 | CATSGGGPRGTEAFF | TGTGCCACCAGTGGGGGGGGGCCCCGAGGTACTGAAGCTTTCTTT
few | TRBD1 | TRBJ2-3 | TRBV27 | CASSLGRGRRDTQYF | TGTGCCAGCAGCCTCGGCAGGGGGCGACGAGATACGCAGTATTTT
once | . | TRBJ2-1 | TRBV30 | CAWSANEQFF | TGTGCCTGGAGTGCCAATGAGCAGTTCTTC
many | . | TRBJ2-3 | TRBV20-1 | CSARLTSKDTQYF | TGCAGTGCTAGACTCACTTCTAAGGATACGCAGTATTTT
few | . | TRBJ1-1 | TRBV13 | CASSLRGGTTEAFF | TGTGCCAGCAGCTTAAGAGGTGGGACCACTGAAGCTTTCTTT
few | . | TRBJ1-2 | TRBV12-3/TRBV12-4 | CASRPGGWGYTF | TGTGCCAGCAGACCCGGGGGCTGGGGCTACACCTTC
few | . | TRBJ2-3 | TRBV2 | CAISGGTSTDTQYF | TGTGCCATCTCTGGTGGGACTAGCACAGATACGCAGTATTTT
few | TRBD2 | TRBJ2-3 | TRBV5-1 | CASSLPSGGVGQYF | TGCGCCAGCAGCTTGCCTAGCGGGGGCGTCGGGCAGTATTTT
. | . | TRBJ2-1 | TRBV5-1 | CASRFSGISYNEQFF | TGCGCCAGCAGGTTTAGCGGAATCTCCTACAATGAGCAGTTCTTC
many | . | TRBJ2-1 | TRBV7-8 | CASSSGLEQFF | TGTGCCAGCAGCTCGGGACTTGAGCAGTTCTTC
. | TRBD1 | TRBJ1-5 | TRBV3-1 | CASSPGTAQNQPQHF | TGTGCCAGCAGCCCCGGGACAGCGCAGAATCAGCCCCAGCATTTT
. | . | TRBJ1-5 | TRBV5-8 | CASSFYRQLGQPQHF | TGTGCCAGCAGCTTCTACCGACAGTTGGGCCAGCCCCAGCATTTT
. | TRBD1 | TRBJ1-5 | TRBV27 | CASSFGTASNQPQHF | TGTGCCAGCAGTTTCGGGACAGCTAGCAATCAGCCCCAGCATTTT
few | . | TRBJ2-5 | TRBV19 | CASSEGRETQYF | TGTGCCAGTAGTGAGGGTCGGGAGACCCAGTACTTC
. | TRBD2 | TRBJ2-1 | TRBV2 | CASSDWLAGISSYNEQFF | TGTGCCAGCAGTGATTGGCTAGCGGGGATTAGCTCCTACAATGAGCAGTTCTTC
few | TRBD2 | TRBJ2-3 | TRBV9 | CASSVEGLAGATQYF | TGTGCCAGCAGCGTAGAGGGACTAGCGGGAGCTACGCAGTATTTT
few | . | TRBJ1-5 | TRBV15 | CATSISRGNQHF | TGTGCCACCAGCATTTCGAGGGGAAATCAGCATTTT
few | . | TRBJ2-1 | TRBV7-6 | CASSGGGVTSSYNEQFF | TGTGCCAGCAGCGGCGGCGGCGTGACTAGCTCCTACAATGAGCAGTTCTTC
few | TRBD2 | TRBJ2-1 | TRBV6-2/TRBV6-3 | CASSPLLAGPIGSYNEQFF | TGTGCCAGCAGTCCCCTTCTAGCGGGACCCATCGGCTCCTACAATGAGCAGTTCTTC
few | TRBD1 | TRBJ1-5 | TRBV29-1 | CSVTGADSNQPQHF | TGCAGCGTTACAGGGGCAGATAGCAATCAGCCCCAGCATTTT